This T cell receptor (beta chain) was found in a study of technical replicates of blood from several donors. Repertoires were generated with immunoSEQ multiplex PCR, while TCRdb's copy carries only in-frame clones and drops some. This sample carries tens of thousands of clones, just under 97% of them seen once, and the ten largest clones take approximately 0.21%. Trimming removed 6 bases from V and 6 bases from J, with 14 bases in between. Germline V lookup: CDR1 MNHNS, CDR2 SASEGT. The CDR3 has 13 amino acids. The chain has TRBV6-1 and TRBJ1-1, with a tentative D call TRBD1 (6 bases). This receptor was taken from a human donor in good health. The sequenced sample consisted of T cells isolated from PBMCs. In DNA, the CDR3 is TGTGCCAGCAGGACGGGGGGGGCCTCTGAAGCTTTCTTT. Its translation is CASRTGGASEAFF.